This T cell receptor (gamma chain) came from a study of γδ T cells in repeated Plasmodium falciparum infection. Study at large: Timepoints: baseline, immediately before selected infections, and 21 days after every infection.

Vgamma9/Vdelta2+ and Vdelta2-negative gammadelta T cells were flow-sorted from PBMC for bulk sequencing. This clone was counted only a few times. Antigen: not known. The protein in TCRdb stems from a much larger clone and differs at residue 9 from this DNA's translation, likely a read error; here the protein is translated from the DNA. Sequencing covered both gamma and delta TCR chains per sample. TCRdb called clones anew from the multiplex PCR reads with CATT. The data contain some 32,000 gamma-chain clones, over 1.3% of them singletons. Overall study results and limits: Vgamma9/Vdelta2+ repertoires stayed stably polyclonal over time and infection.

The ends lost 0 bases at V and 8 bases at J; junction bases unmatched: 7. CDR3 length equals 13 residues. CDR1 and CDR2 (germline): EGSTGY, YDSYTSSV. The rearrangement uses TRGV4 and TRGJ1 or TRGJ2. The J gene was not available in TCRdb and was assigned here by matching the DNA to germline segments. Specimen: gamma-delta T cells from blood. The TCR sequence derives from a pool of human donors (malaria-infected and uninfected, not separated). The CDR3 region is CATWDGMRHKKLF. CDR3 DNA: TGTGCCACCTGGGATGGGATGAGGCATAAGAAACTCTTT.